This TCR beta chain was found in a study of blood T cell repertoires in COVID-19. For the study at large: Researchers got acute and convalescent COVID-19 samples from the United States, Italy and Spain. The cDNA or gDNA used as material had been derived from T cells, B-cell-depleted T cells, or PBMCs.

Per the study methods: By means of reference gene primer amplification, nucleated cell counts were estimated. Repertoires were generated with immunoSEQ multiplex PCR, while TCRdb's copy carries only in-frame clones and drops some. V and J calls plus clone size are reproduced from that table; the DNA served to infer D and trimming. The data contain approximately 140,000 clones, approximately 84% of them seen just once; the ten biggest clones take up less than 7%. Residents of approximately 25 US areas, aged 18 to 89 years, made up the participants. This clone was seen at least ten times. This receptor was obtained from a man aged 35-49 years with acute COVID-19. The sample comprised PBMCs or T cells enriched from blood (not recorded which).

CDR3 loop: CASSLGLGHENYNEQFF. DNA of the CDR3: TGTGCCAGCAGCTTAGGATTGGGACACGAGAATTACAATGAGCAGTTCTTC. The chain couples TRBV7-2 to TRBJ2-1; tentative D call: TRBD1 (6 bases). The germline CDR1 and CDR2 sequences are SGHTA and FQGNSA. V gave up 1 base and J gave up 4 bases, with 17 bases separating them. The CDR3 runs 17 residues. The full variable domain, completed using reference TRBV7-2 and TRBJ2-1, is GAGVSQSPSNKVTEKGKDVELRCDPISGHTALYWYRQSLGQGLEFLIYFQGNSAPDKSGLPSDRFSAERTGGSVSTLTIQRTQQEDSAVYLCASSLGLGHENYNEQFFGPGTRLTVL.